Here is one TCR beta chain with its context. Clones were sequenced by immunoSEQ multiplex PCR, and TCRdb holds only the in-frame ones, with some missing. The repertoire holds about 190,000 clones, approximately 90% seen once, with around 1.1% in the top ten. The CDR3 is 12 amino acids. V lost 1 base to trimming and J lost 10 bases, with 9 bases between them. CDR1 and CDR2 (germline): SGHNT, YYREEE (reference sequence). This sample is part of a study of blood T cell repertoires in COVID-19. The sequencing input was peripheral blood. The source of this sequence is a man in his thirties or forties with acute or convalescent COVID-19. The J gene is TRBJ1-3, the V gene TRBV5-4, with a weak D call TRBD1 (5 bases). The CDR3 region has the DNA TGTGCCAGCAGCTTGAAGGGGCAAACCATATATTTT. It translates to CASSLKGQTIYF.